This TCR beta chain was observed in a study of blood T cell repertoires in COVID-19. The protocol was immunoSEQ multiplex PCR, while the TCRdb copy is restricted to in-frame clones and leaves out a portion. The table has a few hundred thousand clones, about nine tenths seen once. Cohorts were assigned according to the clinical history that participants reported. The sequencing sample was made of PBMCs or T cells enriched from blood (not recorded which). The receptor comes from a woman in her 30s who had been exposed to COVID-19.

The CDR3 loop is CASIPGQGTNYGYTF. The CDR3 region has the DNA TGTGCCAGCATCCCCGGACAGGGGACTAACTATGGCTACACCTTC. The chain combines TRBV28 with TRBJ1-2; 9 nucleotides line up with TRBD1. The CDR3 is 15 amino acids. Trimming took 7 bases from V and 0 from J; bases not matched to a gene: 6. Per germline, CDR1 MDHEN and CDR2 SYDVKM.